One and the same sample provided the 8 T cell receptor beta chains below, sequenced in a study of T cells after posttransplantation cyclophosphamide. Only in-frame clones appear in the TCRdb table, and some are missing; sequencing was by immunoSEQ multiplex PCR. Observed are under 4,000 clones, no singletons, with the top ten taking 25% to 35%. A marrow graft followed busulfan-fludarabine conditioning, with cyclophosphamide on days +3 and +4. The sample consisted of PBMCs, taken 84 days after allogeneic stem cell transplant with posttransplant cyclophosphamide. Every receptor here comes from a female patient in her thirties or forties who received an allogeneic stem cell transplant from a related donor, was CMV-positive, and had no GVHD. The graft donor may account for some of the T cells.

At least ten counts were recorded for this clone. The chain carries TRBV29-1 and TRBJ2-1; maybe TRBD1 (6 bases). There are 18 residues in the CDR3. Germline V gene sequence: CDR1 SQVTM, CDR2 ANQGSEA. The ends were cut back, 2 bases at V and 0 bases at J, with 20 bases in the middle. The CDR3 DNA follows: TGCAGCGTTGAAATGGGGGCCAGGAGGCCTCTCTCCTACAATGAGCAGTTCTTC. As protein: CSVEMGARRPLSYNEQFF.

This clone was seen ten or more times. The CDR3 sequence is CASSALGGDSYNEQFF. Written as DNA, the CDR3 is TGTGCCAGCAGTGCCCTGGGAGGGGACTCCTACAATGAGCAGTTCTTC. V and J are TRBV2 and TRBJ2-1, with 7 bases fitting TRBD2. Germline lookup yields CDR1 SNHLY and CDR2 FYNNEI. V shed 4 bases and J 0 bases; nucleotides not matched to a gene: 6. The CDR3 runs to 16 residues.

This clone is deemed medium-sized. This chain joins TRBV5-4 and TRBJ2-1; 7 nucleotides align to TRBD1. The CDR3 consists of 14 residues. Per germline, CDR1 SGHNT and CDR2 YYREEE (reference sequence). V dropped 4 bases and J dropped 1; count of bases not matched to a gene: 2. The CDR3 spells CASSRRGSYNEQFF. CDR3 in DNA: TGTGCCAGCAGCCGCAGGGGGTCCTACAATGAGCAGTTCTTC.

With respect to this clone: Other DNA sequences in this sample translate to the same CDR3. The CDR3 here is CASIFKQGTAYEQYF. The CDR3 DNA reads TGTGCCAGTATTTTCAAGCAGGGGACGGCATACGAGCAGTACTTC. The chain links TRBV9 to TRBJ2-7; possibly TRBD1 for D (6 bases). Per the germline V gene, CDR1 is SGDLS and CDR2 is YYNGEE. The V gene lost 8 bases and the J gene lost 4 bases, with 22 bases spanning the gap. The CDR3 covers 15 residues. Using reference TRBV9 and TRBJ2-7 for the parts outside the CDR3, the full variable domain is DSGVTQTPKHLITATGQRVTLRCSPRSGDLSVYWYQQSLDQGLQFLIQYYNGEERAKGNILERFSAQQFPDLHSELNLSSLELGDSALYFCASIFKQGTAYEQYFGPGTRLTVT.

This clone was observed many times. CDR3 sequence: CASSGLAGDTGELFF. Written as DNA, the CDR3 is TGCGCCAGCAGCGGGTTAGCGGGGGACACCGGGGAGCTGTTTTTT. V gene TRBV5-1 combines with J gene TRBJ2-2; 9 nucleotides line up with TRBD2. The germline V gene has CDR1 SGHRS and CDR2 YFSETQ. V was pared by 4 bases and J by 3 bases, with 4 bases of the junction left unmatched. This CDR3 region has 15 residues.

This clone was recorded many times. CDR3 residues: CASRTRPGLHEQYF. Written as DNA, the CDR3 is TGTGCCAGCAGGACGCGGCCAGGGTTACACGAGCAGTACTTC. The chain joins TRBV6-2 or TRBV6-3 to TRBJ2-7, with a possible D match to TRBD1 (5 bases). With 6 bases removed from V and 5 bases from J, the gap between germline ends came to 17 bases. Germline CDR1 and CDR2: MNHEY and SVGEGT. The CDR3 runs 14 residues.

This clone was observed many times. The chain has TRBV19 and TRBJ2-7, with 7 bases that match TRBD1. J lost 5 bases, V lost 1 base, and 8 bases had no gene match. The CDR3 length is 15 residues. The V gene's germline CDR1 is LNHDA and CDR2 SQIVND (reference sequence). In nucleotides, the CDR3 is TGTGCCAGTAGTATAGCCCAGGACAGGAGCCACGAGCAGTACTTC. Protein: CASSIAQDRSHEQYF.

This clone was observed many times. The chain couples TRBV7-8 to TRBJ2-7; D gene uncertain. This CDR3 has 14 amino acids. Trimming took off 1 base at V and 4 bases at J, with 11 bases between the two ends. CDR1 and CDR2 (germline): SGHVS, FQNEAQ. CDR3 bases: TGTGCCAGCAGCTTAGTCGCTTTAGGGTACGAGCAGTACTTC. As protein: CASSLVALGYEQYF.